Below are 17 T cell receptor beta chains sequenced from a single sample in a study of cytomegalovirus exposure and HLA in healthy donors. Clones were sequenced by immunoSEQ multiplex PCR, and TCRdb holds only the in-frame ones, with some missing. The data hold 140,000 or so clones, with about 88% observed a single time. Sequencing was performed on PBMCs. These receptors all stem from a woman in her late teens or twenties in good health and CMV-seropositive.

The chain carries TRBV5-4 and TRBJ2-3; perhaps TRBD1 as D (5 bases). This CDR3 contains 14 residues. Trimming removed 3 bases at V and 3 bases at J, with 11 bases between. Germline values: CDR1 SGHNT, CDR2 YYREEE (reference sequence). The DNA of the CDR3 is TGTGCCAGCAGCTCTACGAAGGGGACAGATACGCAGTATTTT. It encodes CASSSTKGTDTQYF.

This chain links TRBV28 with TRBJ2-2, with D tentatively TRBD2 (6 bases). V shed 5 bases and J shed 8 bases, with 21 bases lying between them. This CDR3 is built from 16 residues. CDR1 is MDHEN, CDR2 SYDVKM, per germline. CDR3 protein: CASSVHRWGDEGELFF. In nucleotides, the CDR3 is TGTGCCAGCAGTGTGCACAGGTGGGGGGACGAAGGGGAGCTGTTTTTT.

This chain connects TRBV27 to TRBJ2-5; TRBD2 might be the D (5 bases). The V gene's germline CDR1 is MNHEY and CDR2 SMNVEV (reference sequence). There are 15 residues in the CDR3. Trimming stripped 5 bases from V and 5 bases from J, with 18 bases between. The DNA of the CDR3 is TGTGCCAGCAGTGAAACCGGGAAACTTTGGGAGACCCAGTACTTC. This gives the protein CASSETGKLWETQYF.

V and J are TRBV10-3 and TRBJ2-7; possible D gene TRBD2, 5 bases. The CDR3 totals 13 residues. The ends were cut back, 10 bases at V and 4 bases at J, with 17 bases in the middle. Germline V gene data show CDR1 as ENHRY and CDR2 as SYGVKD. The CDR3 coding sequence is TGTGCCACCCTGCCGGGCGGGTCGTACGAGCAGTACTTC. Its protein product is CATLPGGSYEQYF.

The chain has TRBV4-2 and TRBJ1-1, with 7 bases aligning to TRBD1. There are 13 residues in the CDR3. Germline lookup yields CDR1 LGHNA and CDR2 YNFKEQ. J lost 0 bases, V lost 8 bases, and 3 bases had no gene match. For the CDR3, the DNA is TGTGCCAGCCGGACAGGCATGAACACTGAAGCTTTCTTT. It translates to CASRTGMNTEAFF.

This clone is a singleton in its sample. The rearrangement uses TRBV28 and TRBJ1-1, with 7 bases aligning to TRBD1. In germline, CDR1 is MDHEN, CDR2 SYDVKM. The trim removed 5 bases at V and 1 base at J, leaving 7 bases unmatched. The CDR3 consists of 15 residues. The CDR3 DNA sequence: TGTGCCAGCAGTCCCTGGACAGGCAGGAACACTGAAGCTTTCTTT. Translating it yields CASSPWTGRNTEAFF.

This clone showed up just once. The V call is TRBV28, the J call TRBJ2-4; TRBD1 matches at 7 bases. This CDR3 has 12 amino acids. The V and J ends lost 8 bases and 11 bases, in that order; junction bases with no gene match: 9. Germline V CDR1 and CDR2: MDHEN, SYDVKM. CDR3 nucleotide sequence: TGTGCCAGCGGCGACCAAGGGGGCTTTCAGTACTTC. It translates to CASGDQGGFQYF.

The V gene is TRBV2, the J gene TRBJ1-2, with D unresolved. Between the trimmed V and J ends, which lost 11 bases and 12 bases, there was a span of 22 bases. The CDR3 is made up of 12 amino acids. Germline CDR1 and CDR2: SNHLY and FYNNEI. The CDR3 DNA sequence: TGTGCCGGGGAGTACCGGGAGCGAGGAAACACCTTC. Its protein is CAGEYRERGNTF.

The V call is TRBV6-6, the J call TRBJ1-2; TRBD1 aligns across 7 bases. CDR3 length: 11 residues. The trim removed 5 bases at V and 8 bases at J, leaving 2 bases unmatched. The germline CDR1 and CDR2 sequences are MNHNY and SVGAGI (reference sequence). CDR3 amino acids: CASSDRVGYTF. The CDR3 DNA reads as TGTGCCAGCAGTGACAGGGTCGGCTACACCTTC.

This chain connects TRBV5-1 to TRBJ2-7, with 10 bases matching TRBD1. V lost 4 bases and J lost 6; bases outside the gene matches: 7. The CDR3 loop spans 14 amino acids. The germline V gene encodes CDR1 SGHRS and CDR2 YFSETQ. The chain's CDR3 is CASSPRQGAREQYF. CDR3 bases: TGCGCCAGCAGCCCCAGACAGGGGGCTCGCGAGCAGTACTTC.

This chain uses TRBV2 with TRBJ1-2; TRBD1 matches 12 bases. Germline V gene lookup returns CDR1 SNHLY and CDR2 FYNNEI. CDR3 length equals 17 residues. Trimming cost V 3 bases and J 6 bases; bases outside gene matches: 11. CDR3 sequence reads: CASSDYPLGTGGNGYTF. CDR3 coding DNA: TGTGCCAGCAGTGACTACCCCCTGGGGACAGGGGGCAATGGCTACACCTTC.

The J gene is TRBJ1-5, the V gene TRBV7-2; D may be TRBD1 (5 bases). V dropped 5 bases and J dropped 11 bases, with 16 bases sitting between them. The CDR3 covers 13 residues. Per germline, CDR1 SGHTA and CDR2 FQGNSA. Here the CDR3 reads CASSLTEGRAQHF. The DNA for the CDR3 is TGTGCCAGCAGCCTCACCGAGGGGAGGGCCCAGCATTTT.

The genes are TRBV7-8 and TRBJ2-5, with D tentatively TRBD2 (7 bases). V was trimmed by 1 base and J by 5 bases, leaving 11 bases between them. This CDR3 comprises 14 residues. Germline values: CDR1 SGHVS, CDR2 FQNEAQ. The CDR3 sequence: CASSLGGGLETQYF. The DNA for the CDR3 is TGTGCCAGCAGCTTAGGGGGGGGGCTGGAGACCCAGTACTTC.

The chain joins TRBV27 to TRBJ2-1; the match to TRBD2 covers 8 bases. The length of the CDR3 is 20 residues. The germline CDR1 and CDR2 sequences are MNHEY and SMNVEV (reference sequence). J was trimmed by 7 bases and V by 5 bases; bases with no gene match: 25. CDR3 residues: CASSPYARLFGGGGGNEQFF. In nucleotides, the CDR3 is TGTGCCAGCAGTCCTTACGCCCGACTTTTCGGGGGGGGAGGGGGAAATGAGCAGTTCTTC.

This clone was observed once. The chain employs TRBV5-6 and TRBJ2-4; a weak D match, TRBD2 (5 bases). CDR1 SGHDT and CDR2 YYEEEE come from the germline V gene. Trimming pared 3 bases from V and 3 bases from J, leaving 10 bases between. This CDR3 has 14 residues. The CDR3 DNA reads TGTGCCAGCAGCTCCCCTCGGGGCAAAAACATTCAGTACTTC. Translated, it gives CASSSPRGKNIQYF.

This chain joins TRBV7-9 and TRBJ2-1, with D possibly TRBD1 on 5 matching bases. Trimming left V 5 bases short and J 0 bases short, with 11 bases between. Per germline, CDR1 SEHNR and CDR2 FQNEAQ (reference sequence). The CDR3 extends over 15 amino acids. Here the CDR3 reads CASSPGQGSYNEQFF. The CDR3 DNA reads TGTGCCAGCAGCCCCGGGCAGGGCTCCTACAATGAGCAGTTCTTC.

The chain is built from TRBV4-1 and TRBJ1-4; D is possibly TRBD1 (5 bases). The germline gives CDR1 MGHRA, CDR2 YSYEKL. V was clipped by 7 bases and J by 8 bases, with 20 bases between them. The CDR3 length is 15 residues. CDR3 in amino acids: CASTSEAGLGEKLFF. CDR3 DNA: TGCGCCAGCACCTCAGAAGCGGGGCTAGGGGAAAAACTGTTTTTT.